A selection of T cell receptor beta chains follows, all from one sample in a study of circulating and synovial CD4+ cells in juvenile arthritis. Sequencing was performed with immunoSEQ multiplex PCR; in TCRdb, only in-frame clones are kept and a portion is missing. The table records under 40,000 clones, 90% to 95% of them present only once. The sample consisted of CD4+ T cells from blood. These receptors were obtained from a human donor with juvenile idiopathic arthritis. Both conserved end residues are part of each CDR3. D genes are given only for firm matches. Some rows have no size entry. The others give once, few or many, or a class for an expanded clone.

abundance	v_gene	d_gene	j_gene	CDR3nt	CDR3aa
.	TRBV7-3	TRBD2	TRBJ2-7	TGTGCCAGCAGCTTTAGCGGGGGGCTCACCTACGAGCAGTACTTC	CASSFSGGLTYEQYF
once	TRBV4-2	.	TRBJ2-5	TGTGCCAGCAGCCTGGGGGGGGGCCGCCAAGGGGAGACCCAGTACTTC	CASSLGGGRQGETQYF
.	TRBV5-1	TRBD1	TRBJ2-2	TGCGCCAGCAGCTTGGATGGGACAGGCCATGACACCGGGGAGCTGTTTTTT	CASSLDGTGHDTGELFF
.	TRBV4-1	.	TRBJ2-2	TGCGCCAGCAGCCAAGACCGGGGGGCCCGCACCGGGGAGCTGTTTTTT	CASSQDRGARTGELFF
.	TRBV10-1	TRBD2	TRBJ2-5	TGCGCCAGCAGTCCCGGACTAGGCTGGGAGACCCAGTACTTC	CASSPGLGWETQYF
.	TRBV9	.	TRBJ1-6	TGTGCCAGCAGCCCCCAGTCGAATTCACCCCTCCACTTT	CASSPQSNSPLHF
once	TRBV4-2	TRBD2	TRBJ2-3	TGTGCCAGCAGCCGATGGACTAGCGGGGGAGCAGATACGCAGTATTTT	CASSRWTSGGADTQYF
.	TRBV6-1	.	TRBJ2-7	TGTGCCACCCGGACAGTTGGGGCGTACGAGCAGTACTTC	CATRTVGAYEQYF
.	TRBV19	TRBD1	TRBJ2-3	TGTGCCGGGTGGACAGGGGGGGCGGATACGCAGTATTTT	CAGWTGGADTQYF
.	TRBV9	TRBD2	TRBJ2-3	TGTGCCAGCAGCGTGACTAGCGGGACAGATACGCAGTATTTT	CASSVTSGTDTQYF
.	TRBV19	TRBD2	TRBJ2-7	TGTGCCAGTAGACAAACTAGCGGGACGGAGTACGAGCAGTACTTC	CASRQTSGTEYEQYF
.	TRBV5-1	TRBD2	TRBJ2-6	TGCGCCAGCAGCCTTGGACTAGCAGGCTCTGGGGCCAACGTCCTGACTTTC	CASSLGLAGSGANVLTF
once	TRBV27	TRBD2	TRBJ2-3	TGTGCCAGCAGTCCGGGGACTATCCCAGGGAGGCAGTATTTT	CASSPGTIPGRQYF